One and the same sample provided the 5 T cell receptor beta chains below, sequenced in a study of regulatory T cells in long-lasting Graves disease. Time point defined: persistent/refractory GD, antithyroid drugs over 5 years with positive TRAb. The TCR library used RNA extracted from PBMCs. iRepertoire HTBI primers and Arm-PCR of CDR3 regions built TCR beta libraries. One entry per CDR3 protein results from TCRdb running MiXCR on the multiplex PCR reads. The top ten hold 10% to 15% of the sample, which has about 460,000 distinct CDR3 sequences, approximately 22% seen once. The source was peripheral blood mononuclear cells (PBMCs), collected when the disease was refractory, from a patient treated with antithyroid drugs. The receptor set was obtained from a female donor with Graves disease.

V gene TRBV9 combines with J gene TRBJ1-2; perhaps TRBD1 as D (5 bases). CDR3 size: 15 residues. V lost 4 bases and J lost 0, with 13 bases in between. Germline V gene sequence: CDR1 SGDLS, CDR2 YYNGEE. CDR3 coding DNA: TGTGCCAGCAGCCTCACAGGCTTAGCTAACTATGGCTACACCTTC. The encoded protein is CASSLTGLANYGYTF.

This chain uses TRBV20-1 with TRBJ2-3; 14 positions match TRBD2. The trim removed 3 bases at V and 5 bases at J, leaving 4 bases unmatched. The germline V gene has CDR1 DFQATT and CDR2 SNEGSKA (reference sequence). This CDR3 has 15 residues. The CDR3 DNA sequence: TGCAGTGCTAGGGGACTAGCGGGGGCCCTAGATACGCAGTATTTT. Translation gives CSARGLAGALDTQYF.

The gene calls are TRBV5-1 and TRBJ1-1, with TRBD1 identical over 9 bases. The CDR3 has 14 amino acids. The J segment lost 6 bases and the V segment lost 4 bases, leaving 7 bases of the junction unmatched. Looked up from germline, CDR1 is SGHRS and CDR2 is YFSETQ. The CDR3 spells CASSITGGRAEAFF. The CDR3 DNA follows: TGCGCCAGCAGCATAACAGGGGGCCGGGCTGAAGCTTTCTTT.

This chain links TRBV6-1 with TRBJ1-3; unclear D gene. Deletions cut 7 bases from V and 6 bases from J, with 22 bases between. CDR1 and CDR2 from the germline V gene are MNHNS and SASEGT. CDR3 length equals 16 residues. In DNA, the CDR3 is TGTGCCAGCATCCCGACCTGGCTAAACGGTGAAAACACCATATATTTT. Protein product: CASIPTWLNGENTIYF.

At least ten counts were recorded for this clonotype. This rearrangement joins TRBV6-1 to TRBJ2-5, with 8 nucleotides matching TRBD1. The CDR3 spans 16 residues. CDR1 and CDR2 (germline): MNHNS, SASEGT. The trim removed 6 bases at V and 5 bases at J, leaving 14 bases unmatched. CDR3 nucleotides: TGTGCCAGCAGGGATGCGGACAGGGTCGTGGGGGAGACCCAGTACTTC. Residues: CASRDADRVVGETQYF.